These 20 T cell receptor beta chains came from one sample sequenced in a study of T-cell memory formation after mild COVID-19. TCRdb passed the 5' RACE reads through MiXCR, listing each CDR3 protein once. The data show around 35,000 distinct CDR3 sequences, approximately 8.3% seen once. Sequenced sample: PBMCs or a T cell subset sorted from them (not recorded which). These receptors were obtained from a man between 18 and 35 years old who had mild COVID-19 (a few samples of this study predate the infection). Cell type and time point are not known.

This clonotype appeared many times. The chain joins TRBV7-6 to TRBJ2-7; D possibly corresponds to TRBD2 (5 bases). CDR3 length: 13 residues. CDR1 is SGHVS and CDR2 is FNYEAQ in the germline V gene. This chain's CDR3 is CGTVWVGYAGQYF. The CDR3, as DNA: TGTGGGACCGTGTGGGTGGGTTATGCGGGGCAGTACTTC.

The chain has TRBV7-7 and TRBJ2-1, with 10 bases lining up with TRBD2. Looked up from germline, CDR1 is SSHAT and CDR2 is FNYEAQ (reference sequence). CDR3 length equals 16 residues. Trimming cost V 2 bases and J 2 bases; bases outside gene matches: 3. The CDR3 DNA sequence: TGTGCCAGCAGCTTAACTAGCGGGGTAACCTACAATGAGCAGTTCTTC. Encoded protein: CASSLTSGVTYNEQFF.

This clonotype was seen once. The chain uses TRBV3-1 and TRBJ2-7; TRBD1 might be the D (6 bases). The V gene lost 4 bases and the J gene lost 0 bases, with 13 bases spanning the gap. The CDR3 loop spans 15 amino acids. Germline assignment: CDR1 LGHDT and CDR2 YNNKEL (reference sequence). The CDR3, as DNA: TGTGCCAGCAGCCGCCTAGGGGGACCCTCCTACGAGCAGTACTTC. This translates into CASSRLGGPSYEQYF.

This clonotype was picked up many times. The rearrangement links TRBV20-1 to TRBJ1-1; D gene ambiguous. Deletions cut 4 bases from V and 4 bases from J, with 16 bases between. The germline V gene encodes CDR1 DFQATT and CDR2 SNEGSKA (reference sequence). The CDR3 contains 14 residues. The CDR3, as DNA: TGCAGTGCTACCGCTTCGGGTCGGGGCACTGAAGCTTTCTTT. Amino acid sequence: CSATASGRGTEAFF.

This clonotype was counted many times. CDR3 DNA: TGCGCCAGCAGCTTAGGCCAGGGGACCGGGGAGCTGTTTTTT. Its protein is CASSLGQGTGELFF. This rearrangement joins TRBV5-1 to TRBJ2-2, with D maybe TRBD1 (6 bases). The V gene's germline CDR1 is SGHRS and CDR2 YFSETQ. The CDR3 consists of 14 residues. The V end was cut by 2 bases, the J end by 5 bases, with 10 bases between.

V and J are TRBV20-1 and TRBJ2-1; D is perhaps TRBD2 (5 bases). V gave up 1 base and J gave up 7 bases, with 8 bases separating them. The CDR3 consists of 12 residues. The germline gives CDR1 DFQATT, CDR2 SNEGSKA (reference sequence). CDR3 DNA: TGCAGTGCTAGAGTCCGGGGTAATGAGCAGTTCTTC. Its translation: CSARVRGNEQFF.

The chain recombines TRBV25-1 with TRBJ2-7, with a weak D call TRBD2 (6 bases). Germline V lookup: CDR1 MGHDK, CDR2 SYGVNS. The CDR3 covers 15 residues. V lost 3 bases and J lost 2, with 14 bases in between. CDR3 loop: CASSEGYGGTYEQYF. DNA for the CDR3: TGTGCCAGCAGTGAGGGTTATGGGGGGACCTACGAGCAGTACTTC.

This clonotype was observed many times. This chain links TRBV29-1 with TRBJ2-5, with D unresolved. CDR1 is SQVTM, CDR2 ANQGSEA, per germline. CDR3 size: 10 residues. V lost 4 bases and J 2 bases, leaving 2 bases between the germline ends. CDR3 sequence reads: CSVVQETQYF. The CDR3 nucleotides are TGCAGCGTTGTACAAGAGACCCAGTACTTC. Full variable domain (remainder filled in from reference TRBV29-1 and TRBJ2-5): SAVISQKPSRDICQRGTSLTIQCQVDSQVTMMFWYRQQPGQSLTLIATANQGSEATYESGFVIDKFPISRPNLTFSTLTVSNMSPEDSSIYLCSVVQETQYFGPGTRLLVL.

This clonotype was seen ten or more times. The CDR3 loop reads CASSLGDFGGRTGELFF. DNA for the CDR3: TGTGCCAGCAGCTTAGGGGACTTCGGGGGCCGGACCGGGGAGCTGTTTTTT. This sequence joins TRBV7-2 and TRBJ2-2; D might be TRBD1 or TRBD2, each matching 6 bases. Germline CDR1 and CDR2: SGHTA and FQGNSA. CDR3 size: 17 residues. Trimming removed 1 base at V and 5 bases at J, with 17 bases between.

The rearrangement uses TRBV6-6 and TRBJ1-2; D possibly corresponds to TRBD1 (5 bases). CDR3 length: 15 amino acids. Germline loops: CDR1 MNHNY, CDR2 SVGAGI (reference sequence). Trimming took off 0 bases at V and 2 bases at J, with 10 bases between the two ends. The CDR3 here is CASSYSHDSNYGYTF. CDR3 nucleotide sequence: TGTGCCAGCAGTTACTCTCACGACAGCAACTATGGCTACACCTTC.

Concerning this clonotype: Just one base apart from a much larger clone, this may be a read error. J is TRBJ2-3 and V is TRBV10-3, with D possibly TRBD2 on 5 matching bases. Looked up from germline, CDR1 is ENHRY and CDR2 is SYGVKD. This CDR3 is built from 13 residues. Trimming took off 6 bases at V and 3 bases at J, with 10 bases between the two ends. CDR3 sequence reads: CAIRTGRTDTQYF. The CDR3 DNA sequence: TGTGCCATCAGGACGGGAAGAACAGATACGCAGTATTTT.

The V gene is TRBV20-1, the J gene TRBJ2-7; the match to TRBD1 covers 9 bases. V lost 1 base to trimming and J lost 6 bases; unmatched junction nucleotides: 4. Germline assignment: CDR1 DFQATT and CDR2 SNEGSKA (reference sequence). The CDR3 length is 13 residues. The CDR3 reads CSARATTGGEQYF. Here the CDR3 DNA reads TGCAGTGCTAGAGCTACGACAGGGGGCGAGCAGTACTTC.

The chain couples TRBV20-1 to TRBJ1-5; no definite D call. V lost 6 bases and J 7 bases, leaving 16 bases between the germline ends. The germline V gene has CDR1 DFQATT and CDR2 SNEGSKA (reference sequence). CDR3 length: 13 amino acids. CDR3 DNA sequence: TGCAGTGCCTCCAACCCCCCCGGGCAGCCCCAGCATTTT. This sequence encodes CSASNPPGQPQHF.

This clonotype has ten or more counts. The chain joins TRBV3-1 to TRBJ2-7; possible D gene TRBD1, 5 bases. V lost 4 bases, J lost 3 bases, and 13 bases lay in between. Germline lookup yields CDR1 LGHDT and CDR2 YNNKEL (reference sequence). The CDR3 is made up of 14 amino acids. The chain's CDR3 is CASSRGSPGYEQYF. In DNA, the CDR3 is TGTGCCAGCAGCCGGGGCAGTCCTGGCTACGAGCAGTACTTC.

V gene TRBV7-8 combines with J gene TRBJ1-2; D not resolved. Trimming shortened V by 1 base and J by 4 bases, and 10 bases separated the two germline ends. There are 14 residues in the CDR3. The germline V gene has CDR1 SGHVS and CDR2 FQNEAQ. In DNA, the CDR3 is TGTGCCAGCAGCTTAGATAGGCTCGCCTATGGCTACACCTTC. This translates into CASSLDRLAYGYTF.

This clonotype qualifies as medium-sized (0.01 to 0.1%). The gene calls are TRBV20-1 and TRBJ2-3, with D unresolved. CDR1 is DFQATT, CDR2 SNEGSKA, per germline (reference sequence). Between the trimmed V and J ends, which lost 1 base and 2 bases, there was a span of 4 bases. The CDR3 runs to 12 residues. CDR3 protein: CSARGPTDTQYF. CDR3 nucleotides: TGCAGTGCTAGAGGCCCCACAGATACGCAGTATTTT.

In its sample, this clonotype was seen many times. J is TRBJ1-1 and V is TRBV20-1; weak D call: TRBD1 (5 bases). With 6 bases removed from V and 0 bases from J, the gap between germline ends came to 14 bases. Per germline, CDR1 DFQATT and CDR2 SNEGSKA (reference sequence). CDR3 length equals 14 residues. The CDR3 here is CSAPREGMNTEAFF. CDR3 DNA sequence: TGCAGTGCACCCCGGGAGGGGATGAACACTGAAGCTTTCTTT.

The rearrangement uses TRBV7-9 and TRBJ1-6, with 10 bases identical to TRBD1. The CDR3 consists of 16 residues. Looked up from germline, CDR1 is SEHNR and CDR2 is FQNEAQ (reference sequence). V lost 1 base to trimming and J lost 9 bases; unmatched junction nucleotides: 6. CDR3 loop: CASSLGDRGLASPLHF. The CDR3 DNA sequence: TGTGCCAGCAGCTTAGGGGACAGGGGTCTCGCTTCACCCCTCCACTTT.

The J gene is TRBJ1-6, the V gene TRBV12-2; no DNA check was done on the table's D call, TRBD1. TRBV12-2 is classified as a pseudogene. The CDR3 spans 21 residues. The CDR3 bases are TGTGCAAGTCGCTGGGATGACCGGGACAGGGACCACTCACCCAATAATTCACCCCTCCACTTT. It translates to CASRWDDRDRDHSPNNSPLHF.

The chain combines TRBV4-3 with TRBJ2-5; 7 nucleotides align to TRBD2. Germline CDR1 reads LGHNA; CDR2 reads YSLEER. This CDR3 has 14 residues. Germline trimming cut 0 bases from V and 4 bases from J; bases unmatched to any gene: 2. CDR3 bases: TGCGCCAGCAGCCAAGATTCTAGCGGAGAGACCCAGTACTTC. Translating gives CASSQDSSGETQYF.